The source of this TCR beta chain is a study of blood T cell repertoires in COVID-19. CDR3 length: 14 residues. CDR1 is MNHEY, CDR2 SMNVEV, per germline (reference sequence). V was pared by 1 base and J by 2 bases, with 7 bases between. In the original processing: Amplification of reference gene primers was used by the study to estimate nucleated cell counts. Assay used: immunoSEQ multiplex PCR; TCRdb lists only in-frame clones, some missing. The DNA gave D and trimming, while V, J and clone size come from that table. The sample has around 270,000 clones, about 87% seen once; the top ten hold about 3.1%.

Sequencing used PBMCs or T cells enriched from blood (not recorded which). The sequence was obtained from a woman in her 40s who had been exposed to COVID-19. The chain has TRBV27 and TRBJ2-3; no clear D gene. CDR3 in DNA: TGTGCCAGCAGTTTATTCTCCCCCACAGATACGCAGTATTTT. Translation gives CASSLFSPTDTQYF.